This T cell receptor (beta chain) was recorded in a study of cytomegalovirus exposure and HLA in healthy donors. Vbeta (60) and Jbeta (13) primers were used in the PCR. Some clones are missing from TCRdb's copy, which holds only in-frame ones; the method was immunoSEQ multiplex PCR. Here the sample spans fewer than 150,000 clones, about 82% being singletons. Study observations and caveats: From TCR beta sequences, most subjects' HLA-A and HLA-B alleles were reportedly predicted accurately. The investigators catalogued 150 to 200 TCR beta chains as cytomegalovirus-associated. In a later analysis, across HLA loci, associated TCR counts were highest for DRB1, lowest for HLA-C. Most CMV-associated TCR beta chains appeared HLA-restricted in a later analysis.

V lost 0 bases, J lost 3 bases, and 10 bases lay in between. The CDR3 extends over 15 amino acids. Germline V CDR1 and CDR2: MNHEY, SVGAGI. Comment on this clone: Its specificity is unknown.

The sequenced sample was PBMCs. The sequence came from a man aged 25-45 years in good health and CMV-seronegative. V and J are TRBV6-5 and TRBJ2-3; D might be TRBD2 (6 bases). The CDR3 DNA sequence: TGTGCCAGCAGTTACTCCCCCGCGGGGACAGATACGCAGTATTTT. Translation: CASSYSPAGTDTQYF.